This T cell receptor beta chain was found in a study of blood T cell repertoires in COVID-19. Original handling: Amplifying reference gene primers gave estimates of nucleated cell counts. Assay used: immunoSEQ multiplex PCR; TCRdb lists only in-frame clones, some missing. The V and J calls and clone size were taken over from that table, and D and trimming were inferred from the DNA. The sample has roughly 53,000 clones; 70% to 85% are singletons. Germline V lookup: CDR1 LNHDA, CDR2 SQIVND (reference sequence). The CDR3 runs 18 residues. Trimming at V came to 7 bases and at J to 1 base, leaving 10 bases not matched to a gene.

The V gene is TRBV19, the J gene TRBJ2-6; 10 bases are a match to TRBD1. Material: peripheral blood. This receptor was obtained from a man in his 70s with active COVID-19. CDR3: CASTPSGQGISGANVLTF. In DNA, the CDR3 is TGTGCCAGTACCCCCTCGGGACAGGGGATTTCTGGGGCCAACGTCCTGACTTTC.